Here is one T cell receptor (beta chain) with its context. Its antigen remains unknown. The conserved phenylalanine or tryptophan normally closing the CDR3 is absent here, so this likely arose from a read error. The DNA is left out, because the CDR3 cannot be placed on it with certainty; the CDR3 is given as TCRdb lists it. TCRbeta libraries were built with three rounds of nested PCR, modified from ARM-PCR. One entry per CDR3 protein, called by TCRdb with MiXCR from the multiplex PCR reads. Of 70,000 to 90,000 distinct CDR3 sequences listed, around 70% are singletons. The data were obtained in a study of tumor and adjacent non-tumor tissue in lung cancer. Study overall: There were 11 to 13 adenocarcinoma, a couple of squamous cell carcinoma and 1 small cell lung cancer cases.

Germline CDR1 SGHAT, CDR2 FQNNGV. Ends included, the CDR3 has 15 residues. The study's findings and limits: Tumor tissue had significantly higher TCR diversity than normal lung.

No cell sorting was done before RNA was extracted from the tissue. Distant lung tissue was collected more than 3 cm away from the tumor edge. Donors were chemotherapy-naive, newly diagnosed lung cancer surgical patients in China, August–late 2014. Input material: distant non-tumor lung tissue. The receptor was derived from a woman in her forties or fifties with non-small cell lung cancer. The chain has TRBV11-2 and TRBJ2-7; the table's TRBD2 call for D was not verified on the DNA. The CDR3 protein is CASSPWASGSYEQYS.